This passage covers 32 T cell receptor beta chains from one sample sequenced in a study of cytomegalovirus exposure and HLA in healthy donors. PCR employed 60 Vbeta and 13 Jbeta primers. Clones were read by immunoSEQ multiplex PCR, and TCRdb kept only the in-frame ones, dropping some. The table shows 79,000 or so clones, with roughly three quarters occurring only once. Sequenced sample: PBMCs. The receptors originated from a woman aged 35 to 49 in good health and CMV-seropositive.

The J gene is TRBJ1-1, the V gene TRBV5-1, with D possibly matching TRBD1 (6 bases). The germline V gene encodes CDR1 SGHRS and CDR2 YFSETQ. CDR3 length: 16 amino acids. Between the trimmed V and J ends, which lost 3 bases and 0 bases, there was a span of 15 bases. The CDR3 spells CASSSRTGSMNTEAFF. For the CDR3, the DNA is TGCGCCAGCAGCTCAAGAACAGGGTCTATGAACACTGAAGCTTTCTTT.

The chain carries TRBV7-8 and TRBJ1-2; no firm D call. With 0 bases removed from V and 4 bases from J, the gap between germline ends came to 12 bases. The germline V gene has CDR1 SGHVS and CDR2 FQNEAQ. This CDR3 has 15 amino acids. CDR3 bases: TGTGCCAGCAGCTTAGCGCGTATACCGCGCTATGGCTACACCTTC. Translation gives CASSLARIPRYGYTF.

This chain joins TRBV14 and TRBJ2-5, with no clear D. The V end lost 0 bases, the J end lost 4 bases, and 12 bases lay between the germline ends. Germline V gene lookup returns CDR1 SGHDN and CDR2 FVKESK. CDR3 length: 15 residues. For the CDR3, the DNA is TGTGCCAGCAGCCAAGACATCATGGTCGGAGAGACCCAGTACTTC. It is translated as CASSQDIMVGETQYF. Full variable domain (rest looked up from reference TRBV14 and TRBJ2-5): EAGVTQFPSHSVIEKGQTVTLRCDPISGHDNLYWYRRVMGKEIKFLLHFVKESKQDESGMPNNRFLAERTGGTYSTLKVQPAELEDSGVYFCASSQDIMVGETQYFGPGTRLLVL.

V and J are TRBV4-1 and TRBJ2-1; D possibly corresponds to TRBD2 (6 bases). The CDR3 is 17 amino acids. Germline-derived CDR1 and CDR2 are MGHRA and YSYEKL. Trimming pared 4 bases from V and 0 bases from J, leaving 16 bases between. The CDR3 nucleotides are TGCGCCAGCAGCCCCAGACTAGTTTCATCCTCCTACAATGAGCAGTTCTTC. Its protein is CASSPRLVSSSYNEQFF.

This clone appeared a single time. Here the CDR3 DNA reads TGTGCCAGCAGCTTAGAGGCAGGGGGCATCGTCCTGACTTTC. This codes for CASSLEAGGIVLTF. The chain employs TRBV7-9 and TRBJ2-6; TRBD1 agrees at 8 bases. The CDR3 has 14 residues. V trimming: 1 base; J trimming: 12 bases; junction bases outside the gene matches: 5. Germline V gene data show CDR1 as SEHNR and CDR2 as FQNEAQ (reference sequence). The full variable domain, in which reference TRBV7-9 and TRBJ2-6 provide the parts outside the CDR3, is DTGVSQNPRHKITKRGQNVTFRCDPISEHNRLYWYRQTLGQGPEFLTYFQNEAQLEKSRLLSDRFSAERPKGSFSTLEIQRTEQGDSAMYLCASSLEAGGIVLTFGAGSRLTVL.

This chain uses TRBV30 with TRBJ1-3; D gene unclear. The V gene's germline CDR1 is GTSNPN and CDR2 SVGIG (reference sequence). Between the trimmed V and J ends, which lost 0 bases and 8 bases, there was a span of 20 bases. This CDR3 comprises 16 residues. The CDR3 reads CAWSVQSPIPWDTIYF. The CDR3 DNA is TGTGCCTGGAGTGTACAGAGCCCAATCCCCTGGGACACCATATATTTT.

This clone turned up a few times. The genes are TRBV6-4 and TRBJ2-3; 7 bases line up with TRBD1. CDR3 size: 14 residues. The trim removed 2 bases at V and 4 bases at J, leaving 3 bases unmatched. Per germline, CDR1 MRHNA and CDR2 SNTAGT. CDR3 sequence reads: CASSDRGLADTQYF. CDR3 bases: TGTGCCAGCAGTGACAGGGGGCTTGCAGATACGCAGTATTTT.

The chain combines TRBV4-1 with TRBJ1-5; 9 bases agree with TRBD1. The CDR3 spans 15 residues. Germline loops: CDR1 MGHRA, CDR2 YSYEKL. J was trimmed by 3 bases and V by 4 bases; bases with no gene match: 4. The CDR3 loop is CASSPGTGYNQPQHF. The DNA for the CDR3 is TGCGCCAGCAGCCCCGGGACAGGGTACAATCAGCCCCAGCATTTT.

V and J are TRBV4-1 and TRBJ2-7; 10 nucleotides match TRBD2. CDR3 length equals 17 residues. Germline V gene sequence: CDR1 MGHRA, CDR2 YSYEKL. Unmatched junction bases numbered 8, after V lost 1 base and J lost 2 bases. CDR3 loop: CASSQASGGASTYEQYF. The CDR3 coding sequence is TGCGCCAGCAGCCAAGCGAGCGGGGGGGCCTCCACCTACGAGCAGTACTTC.

The V call is TRBV6-5, the J call TRBJ1-1, with 8 bases matching TRBD1. CDR3 length: 15 residues. Trimming took 2 bases from V and 0 from J; bases not matched to a gene: 2. From germline, CDR1 is MNHEY and CDR2 SVGAGI. The CDR3 region is CASSYMTGVNTEAFF. The CDR3 bases are TGTGCCAGCAGTTACATGACAGGGGTGAACACTGAAGCTTTCTTT.

J is TRBJ2-3 and V is TRBV2; 7 bases agree with TRBD1. Per the germline V gene, CDR1 is SNHLY and CDR2 is FYNNEI. With V trimmed by 11 bases and J by 0 bases, 11 bases remained unmatched. The CDR3 extends over 15 amino acids. CDR3 coding DNA: TGTGCCGGACGGATGACAGGGATTAGCACAGATACGCAGTATTTT. It yields the protein CAGRMTGISTDTQYF. The variable domain in full, completed from reference TRBV2 and TRBJ2-3, reads EPEVTQTPSHQVTQMGQEVILRCVPISNHLYFYWYRQILGQKVEFLVSFYNNEISEKSEIFDDQFSVERPDGSNFTLKIRSTKLEDSAMYFCAGRMTGISTDTQYFGPGTRLTVL.

This clone occurred once. The gene calls are TRBV7-6 and TRBJ2-2; D is perhaps TRBD2 (6 bases). Trimming removed 1 base from V and 0 bases from J, with 12 bases in between. CDR3 length: 17 residues. Germline V CDR1 and CDR2: SGHVS, FNYEAQ. CDR3 nucleotides: TGTGCCAGCAGCTTAGTCTTAGCGGACACGAACACCGGGGAGCTGTTTTTT. This encodes CASSLVLADTNTGELFF.

The V gene is TRBV7-8, the J gene TRBJ2-5, with D tentatively TRBD1 (6 bases). In germline, CDR1 is SGHVS, CDR2 FQNEAQ. The CDR3 loop spans 14 amino acids. V was cut by 3 bases and J by 0 bases, with 8 bases left in between. The DNA for the CDR3 is TGTGCCAGCAGCTTCGGACAGCACCAAGAGACCCAGTACTTC. As protein: CASSFGQHQETQYF.

The V call is TRBV19, the J call TRBJ1-2, with 7 bases identical to TRBD1. Germline V gene lookup returns CDR1 LNHDA and CDR2 SQIVND (reference sequence). J was trimmed by 3 bases and V by 8 bases; bases with no gene match: 9. The CDR3 has 14 amino acids. The CDR3 DNA reads TGTGCCAGTGCGGCTGCCGGGACAGACTATGGCTACACCTTC. Amino acids: CASAAAGTDYGYTF.

The rearrangement links TRBV2 to TRBJ1-1, with TRBD1 as a possible D gene (5 bases). CDR1 and CDR2 from the germline V gene are SNHLY and FYNNEI. This CDR3 region has 13 residues. The ends were cut back, 6 bases at V and 1 base at J, with 9 bases in the middle. The chain's CDR3 is CASRAGGNTEAFF. The CDR3 DNA is TGTGCCAGCAGGGCCGGGGGGAACACTGAAGCTTTCTTT.

J is TRBJ2-7 and V is TRBV5-4; 12 bases agree with TRBD2. V was clipped by 4 bases and J by 6 bases; unmatched bases: 8. The CDR3 length is 15 residues. Germline CDR1 and CDR2: SGHNT and YYREEE (reference sequence). CDR3 in DNA: TGTGCCAGCAGCCCCACTAGCGGGAGGTCTGCCGAGCAGTACTTC. It translates to CASSPTSGRSAEQYF.

This chain uses TRBV2 with TRBJ2-7; 7 bases match TRBD1. Germline V gene sequence: CDR1 SNHLY, CDR2 FYNNEI. V lost 4 bases and J lost 4; bases outside the gene matches: 4. This CDR3 has 13 amino acids. Here the CDR3 reads CASSGTGKYEQYF. The CDR3 DNA reads TGTGCCAGCAGTGGGACAGGAAAATACGAGCAGTACTTC.

This chain links TRBV7-9 with TRBJ2-7; no definite D call. Trimming cost V 5 bases and J 3 bases, with 14 bases left between them. CDR1 SEHNR and CDR2 FQNEAQ come from the germline V gene (reference sequence). This CDR3 comprises 14 residues. The CDR3 protein is CASSLQTGGYEQYF. DNA of the CDR3: TGTGCCAGCAGCCTCCAGACGGGTGGCTACGAGCAGTACTTC.

The V gene is TRBV30, the J gene TRBJ1-1; unclear D gene. Germline lookup yields CDR1 GTSNPN and CDR2 SVGIG (reference sequence). The length of the CDR3 is 16 residues. V lost 3 bases to trimming and J lost 1 base, with 18 bases between them. CDR3 sequence: CAWRGGLRRANTEAFF. CDR3 in DNA: TGTGCCTGGAGGGGAGGACTGCGAAGGGCGAACACTGAAGCTTTCTTT.

The chain is built from TRBV7-3 and TRBJ2-7; weak D call: TRBD1 (7 bases). V lost 5 bases and J lost 4, with 15 bases in between. This CDR3 region has 14 residues. CDR1 SGHTA and CDR2 FQGTGA come from the germline V gene. For the CDR3, the DNA is TGTGCCAGCAGCCCCCAGGGGGGAATATACGAGCAGTACTTC. Translation gives CASSPQGGIYEQYF. The variable domain in full, with the rest retrieved from reference TRBV7-3 and TRBJ2-7, is GAGVSQTPSNKVTEKGKYVELRCDPISGHTALYWYRQSLGQGPEFLIYFQGTGAADDSGLPNDRFFAVRPEGSVSTLKIQRTERGDSAVYLCASSPQGGIYEQYFGPGTRLTVT.

V is TRBV27 and J is TRBJ2-5, with 7 positions matching TRBD2. The CDR3 sequence is 11 residues long. The J segment lost 11 bases and the V segment lost 6 bases, leaving 6 bases of the junction unmatched. From germline, CDR1 is MNHEY and CDR2 SMNVEV (reference sequence). CDR3 bases: TGTGCCAGCAGCCACCCGGGACTACAGTACTTC. This translates into CASSHPGLQYF.

V is TRBV2 and J is TRBJ1-5; D is perhaps TRBD1 (5 bases). V dropped 4 bases and J dropped 0 bases, with 13 bases sitting between them. The CDR3 runs 16 residues. In germline, CDR1 is SNHLY, CDR2 FYNNEI. The CDR3 loop is CASSGGGTASNQPQHF. The CDR3 DNA sequence: TGTGCCAGCAGTGGGGGGGGGACGGCTAGCAATCAGCCCCAGCATTTT.

V usage is TRBV27 and J usage is TRBJ2-7; weak D call: TRBD2 (7 bases). V was shortened by 2 bases and J by 0 bases, with 20 bases between the two germline ends. CDR3 size: 18 residues. CDR1 is MNHEY and CDR2 is SMNVEV in the germline V gene (reference sequence). DNA of the CDR3: TGTGCCAGCAGTTTACGGGCTCCACAGGGACTACGCTCCTACGAGCAGTACTTC. Its protein product is CASSLRAPQGLRSYEQYF.

V gene TRBV18 combines with J gene TRBJ1-5; D gene ambiguous. This CDR3 is 15 amino acids long. Germline assignment: CDR1 KGHSH and CDR2 LQKENI. V was trimmed by 2 bases and J by 0 bases, leaving 8 bases between them. CDR3 bases: TGTGCCAGCTCACCAAATACTCTTAGCAATCAGCCCCAGCATTTT. Amino acid sequence: CASSPNTLSNQPQHF.

Concerning this clone: This likely came from a read error, as a far larger clone is one base away. The sample carries other DNA sequences with the same CDR3. CDR3 in amino acids: CASRGGTSYEQYF. The DNA of the CDR3 is TGTGCCAGCAGGGGGGGGACCTCGTACGAGCAGTACTTC. The V call is TRBV6-1, the J call TRBJ2-7; 7 positions agree with TRBD2. V lost 6 bases to trimming and J lost 4 bases; unmatched junction nucleotides: 6. Germline V gives CDR1 MNHNS, CDR2 SASEGT. This CDR3 is 13 amino acids long.

This clone occurred once. The chain uses TRBV11-2 and TRBJ2-1, with a weak D call TRBD2 (7 bases). CDR3 size: 17 residues. Germline CDR1 reads SGHAT; CDR2 reads FQNNGV. V shed 5 bases and J shed 4 bases, with 21 bases lying between them. The CDR3 DNA follows: TGTGCCAGCAGCCCTCTTCATAGGGGGGGCCGGTACAATGAGCAGTTCTTC. Its translation is CASSPLHRGGRYNEQFF.

The rearrangement links TRBV13 to TRBJ2-7, with TRBD2 matching 14 bases. Unmatched junction bases numbered 4, after V lost 3 bases and J lost 3 bases. The CDR3 is 16 residues long. Germline CDR1 PRHDT, CDR2 FYEKMQ (reference sequence). CDR3 protein: CASSFRTSGGYYEQYF. CDR3 coding DNA: TGTGCCAGCAGCTTCCGGACTAGCGGGGGGTACTACGAGCAGTACTTC.

This clone was counted once. V gene TRBV5-6 combines with J gene TRBJ1-2; 10 positions agree with TRBD1. V lost 1 base to trimming and J lost 4 bases; unmatched junction nucleotides: 7. Germline CDR1 SGHDT, CDR2 YYEEEE. There are 16 residues in the CDR3. The CDR3 loop is CASSLFGGQGTYGYTF. Here the CDR3 DNA reads TGTGCCAGCAGCTTGTTTGGGGGACAGGGGACCTATGGCTACACCTTC.

This clone was picked up one time. This chain uses TRBV28 with TRBJ2-3; 7 positions match TRBD2. The CDR3 spans 15 residues. Per germline, CDR1 MDHEN and CDR2 SYDVKM. J was trimmed by 6 bases and V by 4 bases; bases with no gene match: 10. The CDR3 DNA sequence: TGTGCCAGCAGTTCGCTGAGTCTAGCGGAGGATACGCAGTATTTT. Protein: CASSSLSLAEDTQYF.

J is TRBJ2-1 and V is TRBV2; TRBD1 is a possible D gene (5 bases). Germline V CDR1 and CDR2: SNHLY, FYNNEI. Trimming shortened V by 1 base and J by 5 bases, and 18 bases separated the two germline ends. The CDR3 covers 17 residues. CDR3 protein: CASSEGLPWGNHNEQFF. CDR3 nucleotide sequence: TGTGCCAGCAGTGAAGGGCTTCCCTGGGGCAACCACAATGAGCAGTTCTTC.

The chain couples TRBV6-1 to TRBJ2-3, with 7 bases lining up with TRBD2. Looked up from germline, CDR1 is MNHNS and CDR2 is SASEGT. The ends lost 6 bases at V and 5 bases at J; junction bases unmatched: 8. There are 14 residues in the CDR3. CDR3 protein: CASRPSGSGDTQYF. CDR3 DNA sequence: TGTGCCAGCAGGCCTAGCGGCTCCGGAGATACGCAGTATTTT.

CDR3 DNA: TGTGCCAGCAGCTCAGACAGGGCAAACACCGGGGAGCTGTTTTTT. This encodes CASSSDRANTGELFF. The chain employs TRBV5-6 and TRBJ2-2; 7 nucleotides line up with TRBD1. V lost 3 bases to trimming and J lost 2 bases; unmatched junction nucleotides: 4. The CDR3 contains 15 residues. CDR1 and CDR2 (germline): SGHDT, YYEEEE. Full variable domain (outside the CDR3, taken from reference TRBV5-6 and TRBJ2-2): DAGVTQSPTHLIKTRGQQVTLRCSPKSGHDTVSWYQQALGQGPQFIFQYYEEEERQRGNFPDRFSGHQFPNYSSELNVNALLLGDSALYLCASSSDRANTGELFFGEGSRLTVL.